This T cell receptor (beta chain) is drawn from a study of regulatory T cells in long-lasting Graves disease. As to time point: newly diagnosed GD, antithyroid drugs for less than 3 months. Generation of the TCR library employed RNA extracted from PBMCs. For TCR beta, libraries came from iRepertoire HTBI primers and Arm-PCR of CDR3 regions. From the multiplex PCR reads, TCRdb called clonotypes with MiXCR, one entry per CDR3 protein. Of about 620,000 distinct CDR3 sequences listed, about 15% are singletons. This clonotype has more than one count but fewer than ten. Germline CDR1 and CDR2: MDHEN and SYDVKM. V was pared by 7 bases and J by 4 bases, with 13 bases between. The length of the CDR3 is 13 residues. This same sample was also part of a study on T cells in Graves' hyperthyroidism and ophthalmopathy. That work contributes: TCR CDR3 regions were first amplified by RT-PCR with HTBI primers. Ophthalmopathy was model-predicted a median about 6.7 months pre-onset.

The sequences come from peripheral blood mononuclear cells (PBMCs), collected at new diagnosis, from a patient treated with antithyroid drugs. The rearrangement uses TRBV28 and TRBJ1-1; no clear D gene. The TCR was taken from a woman in her twenties or thirties with Graves disease. This chain's CDR3 is CASNPVLGTEAFF. In nucleotides, the CDR3 is TGTGCCAGCAATCCGGTCCTCGGCACTGAAGCTTTCTTT.